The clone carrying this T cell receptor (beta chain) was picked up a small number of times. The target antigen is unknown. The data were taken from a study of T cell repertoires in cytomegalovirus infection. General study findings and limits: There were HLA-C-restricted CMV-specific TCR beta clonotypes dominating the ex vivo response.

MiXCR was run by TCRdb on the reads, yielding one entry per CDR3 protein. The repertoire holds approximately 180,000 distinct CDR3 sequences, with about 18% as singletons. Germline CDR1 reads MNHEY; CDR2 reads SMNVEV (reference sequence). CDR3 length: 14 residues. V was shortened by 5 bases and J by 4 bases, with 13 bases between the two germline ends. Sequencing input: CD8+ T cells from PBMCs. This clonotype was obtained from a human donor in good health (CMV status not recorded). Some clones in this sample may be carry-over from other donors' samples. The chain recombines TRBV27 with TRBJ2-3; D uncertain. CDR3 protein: CASSPGPWADTQYF. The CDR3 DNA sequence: TGTGCCAGCAGTCCCGGACCTTGGGCAGATACGCAGTATTTT.